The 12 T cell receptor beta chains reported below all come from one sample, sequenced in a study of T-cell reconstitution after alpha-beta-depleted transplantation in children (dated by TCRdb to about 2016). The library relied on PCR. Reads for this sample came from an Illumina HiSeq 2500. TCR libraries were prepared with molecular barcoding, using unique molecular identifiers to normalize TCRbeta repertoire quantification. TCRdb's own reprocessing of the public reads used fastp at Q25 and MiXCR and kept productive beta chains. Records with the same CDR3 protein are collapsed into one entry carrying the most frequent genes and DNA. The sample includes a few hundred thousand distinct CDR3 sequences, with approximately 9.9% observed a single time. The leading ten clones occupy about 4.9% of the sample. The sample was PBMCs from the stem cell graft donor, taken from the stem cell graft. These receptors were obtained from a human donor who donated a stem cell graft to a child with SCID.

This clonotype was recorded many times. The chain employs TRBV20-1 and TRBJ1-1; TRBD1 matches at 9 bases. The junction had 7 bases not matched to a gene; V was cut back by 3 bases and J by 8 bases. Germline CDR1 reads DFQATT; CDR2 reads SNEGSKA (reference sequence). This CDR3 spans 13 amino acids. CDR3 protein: CSARDRGAAEAFF. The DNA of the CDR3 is TGCAGTGCTAGGGACAGGGGCGCGGCAGAAGCTTTCTTT.

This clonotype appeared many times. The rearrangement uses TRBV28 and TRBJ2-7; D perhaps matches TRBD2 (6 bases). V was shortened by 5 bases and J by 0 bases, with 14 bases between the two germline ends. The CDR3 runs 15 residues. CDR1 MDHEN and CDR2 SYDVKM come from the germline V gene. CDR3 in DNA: TGTGCCAGCAGTCCCTTCCGGGGGAGCTCCTACGAGCAGTACTTC. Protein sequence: CASSPFRGSSYEQYF.

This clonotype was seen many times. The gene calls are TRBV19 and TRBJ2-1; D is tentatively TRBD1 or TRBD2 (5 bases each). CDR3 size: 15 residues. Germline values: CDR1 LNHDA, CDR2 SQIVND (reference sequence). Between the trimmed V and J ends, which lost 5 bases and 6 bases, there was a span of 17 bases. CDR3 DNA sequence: TGTGCCAGTAGTGACCCTAGCAGGGCGTCCAATGAGCAGTTCTTC. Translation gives CASSDPSRASNEQFF.

This chain's CDR3 is CASSFRSDYEQYF. The CDR3 DNA reads as TGTGCCAGCAGCTTCCGTTCGGACTACGAGCAGTACTTC. This chain links TRBV5-6 with TRBJ2-7; D ambiguous. There are 13 residues in the CDR3. Trimming left V 2 bases short and J 3 bases short, with 9 bases between. Germline CDR1 reads SGHDT; CDR2 reads YYEEEE.

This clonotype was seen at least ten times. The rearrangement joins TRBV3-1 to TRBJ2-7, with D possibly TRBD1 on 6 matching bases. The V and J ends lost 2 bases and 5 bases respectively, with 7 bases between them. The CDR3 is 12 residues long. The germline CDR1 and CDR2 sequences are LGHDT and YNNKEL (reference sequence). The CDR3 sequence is CASSQTGNEQYF. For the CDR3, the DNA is TGTGCCAGCAGCCAAACAGGGAACGAGCAGTACTTC.

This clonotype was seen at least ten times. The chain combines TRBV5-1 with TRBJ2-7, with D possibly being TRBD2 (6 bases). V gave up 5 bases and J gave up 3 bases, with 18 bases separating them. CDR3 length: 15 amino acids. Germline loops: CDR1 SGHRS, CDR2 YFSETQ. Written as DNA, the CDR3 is TGCGCCAGCAGTGGAACGGGAGATCTAAGCTACGAGCAGTACTTC. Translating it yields CASSGTGDLSYEQYF. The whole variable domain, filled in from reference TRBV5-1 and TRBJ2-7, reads KAGVTQTPRYLIKTRGQQVTLSCSPISGHRSVSWYQQTPGQGLQFLFEYFSETQRNKGNFPGRFSGRQFSNSRSEMNVSTLELGDSALYLCASSGTGDLSYEQYFGPGTRLTVT.

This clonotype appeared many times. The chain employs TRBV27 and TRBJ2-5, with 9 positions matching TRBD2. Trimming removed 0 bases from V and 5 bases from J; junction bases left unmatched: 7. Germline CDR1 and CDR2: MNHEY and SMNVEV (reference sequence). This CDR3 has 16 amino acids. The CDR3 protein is CASSLSVGLARETQYF. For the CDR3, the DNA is TGTGCCAGCAGTTTATCGGTGGGACTAGCAAGGGAGACCCAGTACTTC.

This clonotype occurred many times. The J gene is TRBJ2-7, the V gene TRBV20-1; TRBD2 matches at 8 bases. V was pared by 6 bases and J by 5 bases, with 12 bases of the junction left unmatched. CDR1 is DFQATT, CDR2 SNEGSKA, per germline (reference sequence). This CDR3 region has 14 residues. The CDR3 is CSARFSGGNNEQYF. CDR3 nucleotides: TGCAGTGCCCGCTTCAGCGGGGGTAACAACGAGCAGTACTTC.

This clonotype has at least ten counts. CDR3 coding DNA: TGTGCCAGCTCACCACCGTCGAGGTCCCACACTGAAGCTTTCTTT. This sequence encodes CASSPPSRSHTEAFF. The chain uses TRBV18 and TRBJ1-1, with D hard to call. Germline V gene lookup returns CDR1 KGHSH and CDR2 LQKENI. This CDR3 region has 15 residues. Trimming removed 0 bases at V and 3 bases at J, with 11 bases between.

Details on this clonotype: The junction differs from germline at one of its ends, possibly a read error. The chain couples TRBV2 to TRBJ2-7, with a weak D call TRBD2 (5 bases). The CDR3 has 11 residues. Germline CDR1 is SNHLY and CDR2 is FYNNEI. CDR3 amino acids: CASTLTGILGF. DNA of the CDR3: TGTGCCAGCACACTAACCGGGATCCTAGGCTTC. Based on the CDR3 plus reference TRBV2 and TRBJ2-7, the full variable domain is EPEVTQTPSHQVTQMGQEVILRCVPISNHLYFYWYRQILGQKVEFLVSFYNNEISEKSEIFDDQFSVERPDGSNFTLKIRSTKLEDSAMYFCASTLTGILGFGPGTRLTVT.

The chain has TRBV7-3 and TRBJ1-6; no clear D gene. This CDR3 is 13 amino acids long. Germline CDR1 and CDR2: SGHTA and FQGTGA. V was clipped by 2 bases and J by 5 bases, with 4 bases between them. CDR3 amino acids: CASSLWDNSPLHF. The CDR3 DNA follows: TGTGCCAGCAGCTTATGGGATAATTCACCCCTCCACTTT.

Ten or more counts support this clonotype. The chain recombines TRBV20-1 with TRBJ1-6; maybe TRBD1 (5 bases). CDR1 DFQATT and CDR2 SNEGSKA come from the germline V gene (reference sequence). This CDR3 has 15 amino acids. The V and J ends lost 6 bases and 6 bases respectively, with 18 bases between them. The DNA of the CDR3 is TGCAGTGCCGGGAAAGCGGGGGGGTCTAATTCACCCCTCCACTTT. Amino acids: CSAGKAGGSNSPLHF.